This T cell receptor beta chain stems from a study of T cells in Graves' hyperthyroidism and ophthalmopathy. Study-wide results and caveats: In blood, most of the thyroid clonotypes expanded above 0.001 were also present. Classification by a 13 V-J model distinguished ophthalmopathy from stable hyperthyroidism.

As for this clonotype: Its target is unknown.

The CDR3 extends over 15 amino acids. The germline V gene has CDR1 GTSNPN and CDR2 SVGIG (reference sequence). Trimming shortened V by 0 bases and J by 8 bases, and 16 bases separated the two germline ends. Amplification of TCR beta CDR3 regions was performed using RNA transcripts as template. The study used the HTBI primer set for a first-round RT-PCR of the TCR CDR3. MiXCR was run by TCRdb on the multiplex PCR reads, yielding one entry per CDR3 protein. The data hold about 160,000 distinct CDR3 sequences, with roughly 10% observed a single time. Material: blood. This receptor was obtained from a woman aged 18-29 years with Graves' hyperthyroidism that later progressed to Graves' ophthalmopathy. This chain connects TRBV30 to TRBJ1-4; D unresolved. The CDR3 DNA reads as TGTGCCTGGAGTGTACGGGAAGACCATGTGGAAAAACTGTTTTTT. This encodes CAWSVREDHVEKLFF.